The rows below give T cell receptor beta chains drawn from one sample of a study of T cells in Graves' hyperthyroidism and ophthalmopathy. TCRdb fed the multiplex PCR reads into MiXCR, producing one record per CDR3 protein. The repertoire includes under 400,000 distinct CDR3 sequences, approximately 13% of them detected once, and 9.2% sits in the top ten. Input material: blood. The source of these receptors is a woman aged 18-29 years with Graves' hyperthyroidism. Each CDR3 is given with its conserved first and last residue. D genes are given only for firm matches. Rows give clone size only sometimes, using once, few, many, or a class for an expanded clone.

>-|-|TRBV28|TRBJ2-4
TGTGCCAGCAGTTTAGGTGCGGCAGAACCAGCCAAAAACATTCAGTACTTC
CASSLGAAEPAKNIQYF
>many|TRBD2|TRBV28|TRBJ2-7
TGTGCCAGCAGCACCGCTACCTCGGTCCTAGCGGGAGAAGAGCAGTACTTC
CASSTATSVLAGEEQYF
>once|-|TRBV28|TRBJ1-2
TGTGCCAGCAGTCGGATCCACCCCTCGTTTGGCACCTTC
CASSRIHPSFGTF
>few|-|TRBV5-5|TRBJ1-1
TGTGCCAGCAGCGAAAGATGGAACACTGAAGCTTTCTTT
CASSERWNTEAFF
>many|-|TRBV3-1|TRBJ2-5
TGTGCCAGCAGCCAAGAAGGAGAGACCCAGTACTTC
CASSQEGETQYF
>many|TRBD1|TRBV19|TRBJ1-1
TGTGCCAGTAGTGGGACAGTTGAAGCTTTCTTT
CASSGTVEAFF
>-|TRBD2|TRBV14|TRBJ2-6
TGTGCCAGCAGCCAAGCCCGGGGGGGCTCTGGGGCCAACGTCCTGACTTTC
CASSQARGGSGANVLTF
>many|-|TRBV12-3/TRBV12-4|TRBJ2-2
TGTGCCAGCAGACTCGGACAGCTCGGCGCCGGGGAGCTGTTTTTT
CASRLGQLGAGELFF
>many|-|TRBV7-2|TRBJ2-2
TGTGCCAGCAGCGTGACTAGGGGGTGGGAGCTGTTTTTT
CASSVTRGWELFF
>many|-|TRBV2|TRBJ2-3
TGTGCCAGCAGAGGAGAGGGACACAGCACAGATACGCAGTATTTT
CASRGEGHSTDTQYF
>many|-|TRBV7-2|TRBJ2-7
TGTGCCAGCAGCTTAGGGTTGAAGGGCCTAACCTCCTACGAGCAGTACTTC
CASSLGLKGLTSYEQYF
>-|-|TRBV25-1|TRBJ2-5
TGTGCCAGCAGTGAGGCTAGCGTCCAAGAGACCCAGTACTTC
CASSEASVQETQYF
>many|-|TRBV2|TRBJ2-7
TGTGCCAGCAAGAGGAACCACGAGCAGTACTTC
CASKRNHEQYF
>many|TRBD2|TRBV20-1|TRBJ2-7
TGCAGTCTTACTAGCGGCGCCTACGAGCAGTACTTC
CSLTSGAYEQYF
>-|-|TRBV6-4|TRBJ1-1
TGTGCCAGCAGTGAATCCTCTACGTCTGGGGGTGGCACTGAAGCTTTCTTT
CASSESSTSGGGTEAFF
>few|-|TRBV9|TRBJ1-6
TGTGCCAGCAGCGTAGGGGGGGATTCACCCCTCCACTTT
CASSVGGDSPLHF
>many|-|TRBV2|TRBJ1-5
TGTGCCAGCAACGTACAGGGCCGGCAGCCCCAGCATTTT
CASNVQGRQPQHF
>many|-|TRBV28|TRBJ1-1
TGTGCCAGCAGTTTGGCGGCAGGGAGGGGAACTGAAGCTTTCTTT
CASSLAAGRGTEAFF
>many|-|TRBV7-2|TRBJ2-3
TGTGCCAGCAGCCCCTTGTCCAGCACAGATACGCAGTATTTT
CASSPLSSTDTQYF
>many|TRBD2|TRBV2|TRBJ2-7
TGTGCCAGCAGACCGGGACTAGATTCCCCCAAGCAGTACTTC
CASRPGLDSPKQYF
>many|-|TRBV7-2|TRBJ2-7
TGTGCCAGCAGATTCGCGTCTAGATACGAGCAGTACTTC
CASRFASRYEQYF
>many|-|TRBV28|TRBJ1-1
TGTGCCACCTTGACTATACCGACTGAAGCTTTCTTT
CATLTIPTEAFF
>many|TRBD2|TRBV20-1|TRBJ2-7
TGCAGTGCCAGCGGGGCCGGGGCCCTACTCGAGCAGTACTTC
CSASGAGALLEQYF
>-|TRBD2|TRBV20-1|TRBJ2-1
TGCAGTGCGACCCGAACGAGCGGGAGGGGAGGTGAGCAGTTCTTC
CSATRTSGRGGEQFF